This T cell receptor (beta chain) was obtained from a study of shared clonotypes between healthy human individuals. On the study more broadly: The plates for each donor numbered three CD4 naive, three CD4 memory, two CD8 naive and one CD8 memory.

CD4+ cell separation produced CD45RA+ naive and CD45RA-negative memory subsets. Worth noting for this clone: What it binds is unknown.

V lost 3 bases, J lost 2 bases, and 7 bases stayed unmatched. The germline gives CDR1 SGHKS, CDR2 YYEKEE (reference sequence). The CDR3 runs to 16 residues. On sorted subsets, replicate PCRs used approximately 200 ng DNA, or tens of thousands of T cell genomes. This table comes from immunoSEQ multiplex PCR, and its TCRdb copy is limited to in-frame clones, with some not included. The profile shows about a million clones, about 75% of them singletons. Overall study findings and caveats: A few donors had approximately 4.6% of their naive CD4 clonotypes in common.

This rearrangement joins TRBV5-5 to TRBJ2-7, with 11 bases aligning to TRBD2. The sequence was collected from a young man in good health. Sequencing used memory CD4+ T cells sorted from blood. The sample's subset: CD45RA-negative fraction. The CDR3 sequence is CASSSQGTSGTYEQYF. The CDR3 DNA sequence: TGTGCCAGCAGCTCTCAAGGGACTAGCGGTACCTACGAGCAGTACTTC.